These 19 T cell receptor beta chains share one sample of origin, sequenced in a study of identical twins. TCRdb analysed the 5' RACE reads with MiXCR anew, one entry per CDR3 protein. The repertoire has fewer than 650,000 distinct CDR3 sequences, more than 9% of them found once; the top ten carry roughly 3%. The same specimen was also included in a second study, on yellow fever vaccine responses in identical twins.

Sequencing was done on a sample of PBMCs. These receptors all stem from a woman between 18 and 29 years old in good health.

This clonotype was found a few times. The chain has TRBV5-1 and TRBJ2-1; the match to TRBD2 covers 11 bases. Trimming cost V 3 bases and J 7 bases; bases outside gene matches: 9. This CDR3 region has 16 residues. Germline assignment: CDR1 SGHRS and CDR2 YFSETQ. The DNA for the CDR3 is TGCGCCAGCAGCTGGGTCTCTAGCGGGGGGAATAATGAGCAGTTCTTC. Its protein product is CASSWVSSGGNNEQFF.

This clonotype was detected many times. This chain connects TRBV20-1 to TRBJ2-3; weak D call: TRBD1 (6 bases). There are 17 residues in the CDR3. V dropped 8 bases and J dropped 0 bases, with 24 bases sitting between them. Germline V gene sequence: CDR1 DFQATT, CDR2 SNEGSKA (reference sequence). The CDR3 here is CSLGQPDFDLSTDTQYF. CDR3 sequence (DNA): TGCAGTCTCGGACAGCCCGACTTTGACCTTAGCACAGATACGCAGTATTTT.

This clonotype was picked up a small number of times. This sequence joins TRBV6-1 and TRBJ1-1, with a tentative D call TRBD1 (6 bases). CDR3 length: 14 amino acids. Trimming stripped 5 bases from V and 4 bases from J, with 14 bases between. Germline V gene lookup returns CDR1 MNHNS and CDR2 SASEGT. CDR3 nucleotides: TGTGCCAGCAGTAGATACAGGGAGAGCACTGAAGCTTTCTTT. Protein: CASSRYRESTEAFF.

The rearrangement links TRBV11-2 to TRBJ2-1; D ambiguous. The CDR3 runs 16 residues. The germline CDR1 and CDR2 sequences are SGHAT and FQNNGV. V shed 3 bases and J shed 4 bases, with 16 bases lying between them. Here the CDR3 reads CASSFPGSADYNEQFF. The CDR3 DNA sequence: TGTGCCAGCAGCTTCCCGGGCAGCGCCGATTACAATGAGCAGTTCTTC.

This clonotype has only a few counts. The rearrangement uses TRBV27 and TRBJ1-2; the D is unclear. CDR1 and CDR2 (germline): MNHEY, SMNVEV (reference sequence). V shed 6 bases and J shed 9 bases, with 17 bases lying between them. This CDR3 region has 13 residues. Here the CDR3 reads CASSQTPRVSYTF. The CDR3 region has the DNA TGTGCCAGCAGCCAAACCCCCCGAGTAAGCTACACCTTC.

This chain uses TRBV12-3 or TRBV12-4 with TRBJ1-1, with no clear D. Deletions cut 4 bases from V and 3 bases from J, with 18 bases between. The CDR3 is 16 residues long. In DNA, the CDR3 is TGTGCCAGCAGTTCAAACAGTGACCTCGAAGACACTGAAGCTTTCTTT. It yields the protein CASSSNSDLEDTEAFF.

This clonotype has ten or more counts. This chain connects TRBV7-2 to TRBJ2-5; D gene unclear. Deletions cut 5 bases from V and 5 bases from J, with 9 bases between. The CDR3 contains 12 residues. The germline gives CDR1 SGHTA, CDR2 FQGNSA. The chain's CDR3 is CASSVKQETQYF. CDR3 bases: TGTGCCAGCAGCGTAAAGCAGGAGACCCAGTACTTC.

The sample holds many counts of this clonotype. CDR3: CASSQGLAQETQYF. CDR3 coding DNA: TGTGCCAGCAGCCAAGGGCTAGCGCAAGAGACCCAGTACTTC. The rearrangement joins TRBV3-1 to TRBJ2-5; tentative D call: TRBD2 (6 bases). V dropped 1 base and J dropped 2 bases, with 8 bases sitting between them. Germline V gene lookup returns CDR1 LGHDT and CDR2 YNNKEL (reference sequence). The CDR3 is 14 amino acids.

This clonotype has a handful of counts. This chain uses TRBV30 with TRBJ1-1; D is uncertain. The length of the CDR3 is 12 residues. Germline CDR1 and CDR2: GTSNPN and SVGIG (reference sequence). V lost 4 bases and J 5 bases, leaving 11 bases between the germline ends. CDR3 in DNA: TGTGCCTGGAACCTACGAGGAACTGAAGCTTTCTTT. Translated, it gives CAWNLRGTEAFF.

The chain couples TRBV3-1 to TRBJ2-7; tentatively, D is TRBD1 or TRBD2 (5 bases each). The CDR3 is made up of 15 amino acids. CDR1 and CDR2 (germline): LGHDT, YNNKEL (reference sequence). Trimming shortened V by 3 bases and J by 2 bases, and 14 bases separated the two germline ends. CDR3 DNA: TGTGCCAGCAGCCATGGGACGGACAAGGCCTACGAGCAGTACTTC. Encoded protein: CASSHGTDKAYEQYF.

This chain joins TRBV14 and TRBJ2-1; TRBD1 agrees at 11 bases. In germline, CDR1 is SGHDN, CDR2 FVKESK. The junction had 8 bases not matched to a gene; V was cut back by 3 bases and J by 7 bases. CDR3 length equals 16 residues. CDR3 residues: CASSHRGQGDWNEQFF. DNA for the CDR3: TGTGCCAGCAGCCATCGGGGACAGGGGGATTGGAATGAGCAGTTCTTC.

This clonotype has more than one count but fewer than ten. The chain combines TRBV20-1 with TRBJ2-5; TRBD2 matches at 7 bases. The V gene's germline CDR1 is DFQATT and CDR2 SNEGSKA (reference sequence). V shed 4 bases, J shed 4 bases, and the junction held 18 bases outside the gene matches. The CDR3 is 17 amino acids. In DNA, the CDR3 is TGCAGTGCTACAACTCCGGCGGCTAGCGGAAAATTAGAGACCCAGTACTTC. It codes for CSATTPAASGKLETQYF.

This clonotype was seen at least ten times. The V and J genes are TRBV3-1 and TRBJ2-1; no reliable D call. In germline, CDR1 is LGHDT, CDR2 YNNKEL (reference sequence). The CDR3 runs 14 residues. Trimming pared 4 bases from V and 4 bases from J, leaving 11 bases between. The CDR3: CASSPPPSYNEQFF. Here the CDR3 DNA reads TGTGCCAGCAGCCCCCCCCCCAGTTACAATGAGCAGTTCTTC.

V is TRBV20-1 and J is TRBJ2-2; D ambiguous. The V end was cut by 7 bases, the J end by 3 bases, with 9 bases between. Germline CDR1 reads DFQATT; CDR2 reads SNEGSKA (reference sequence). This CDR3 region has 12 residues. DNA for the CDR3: TGCAGTGGGTTAGAGGACACCGGGGAGCTGTTTTTT. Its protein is CSGLEDTGELFF.

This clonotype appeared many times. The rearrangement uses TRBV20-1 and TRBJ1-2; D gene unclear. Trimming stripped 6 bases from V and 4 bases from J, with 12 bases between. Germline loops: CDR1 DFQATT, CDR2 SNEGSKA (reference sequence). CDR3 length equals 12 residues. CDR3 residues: CSASTGLYGYTF. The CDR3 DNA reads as TGCAGTGCCTCCACTGGCCTCTATGGCTACACCTTC.

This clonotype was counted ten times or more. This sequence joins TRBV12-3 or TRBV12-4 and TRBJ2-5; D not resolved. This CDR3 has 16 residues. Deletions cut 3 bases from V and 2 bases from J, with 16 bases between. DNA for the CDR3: TGTGCCAGCAGTTTTGTTGGATCGAGTGGACAAGAGACCCAGTACTTC. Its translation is CASSFVGSSGQETQYF.

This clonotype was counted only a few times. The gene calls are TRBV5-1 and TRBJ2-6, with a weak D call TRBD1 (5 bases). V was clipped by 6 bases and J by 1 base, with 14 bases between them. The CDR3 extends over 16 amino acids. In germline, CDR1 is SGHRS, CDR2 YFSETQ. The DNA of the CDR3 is TGCGCCAGCATTGGGGCAGTTGTATCTGGGGCCAACGTCCTGACTTTC. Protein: CASIGAVVSGANVLTF.

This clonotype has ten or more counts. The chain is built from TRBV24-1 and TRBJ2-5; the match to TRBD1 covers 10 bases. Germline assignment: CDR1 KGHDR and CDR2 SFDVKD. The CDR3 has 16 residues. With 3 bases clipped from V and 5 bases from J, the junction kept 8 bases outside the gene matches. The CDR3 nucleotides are TGTGCCACCAGTGATATGGGACAGGGGCGAGAGGAGACCCAGTACTTC. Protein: CATSDMGQGREETQYF.

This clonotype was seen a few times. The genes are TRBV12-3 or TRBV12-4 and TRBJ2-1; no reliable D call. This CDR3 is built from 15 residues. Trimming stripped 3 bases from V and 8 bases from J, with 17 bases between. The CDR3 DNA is TGTGCCAGCAGTTTCGCGAGCCGGGTTGGGGATGAGCAGTTCTTC. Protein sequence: CASSFASRVGDEQFF.